This T cell receptor beta chain emerged from a study of spatial heterogeneity in lung cancer. Study context: A consistent excess of beta-chain over alpha-chain sequences was detected. Averaged across combinations, each unique TCR and UMI pairing appeared more than ten times in raw reads, which were uncorrected.

This clonotype was found many times. The time point denotes: sample taken at primary tumor resection. Whole RNA was taken from tumor, nontumor lung or frozen PBMC; it was then sequenced unsorted. The length of the CDR3 is 16 residues. The V gene's germline CDR1 is DFQATT and CDR2 SNEGSKA (reference sequence). V shed 0 bases and J shed 2 bases, with 13 bases lying between them. Carried by each TCR cDNA molecule was a unique molecular identifier. TCRdb re-called the 5' RACE reads with MiXCR, one entry per CDR3 protein. The table shows under 8,000 distinct CDR3 sequences, with around 4% occurring only once.

The sequencing used normal lung tissue next to the tumor, collected at surgery. This TCR was recovered from a female donor with early-stage non-small cell lung cancer. V is TRBV20-1 and J is TRBJ1-4; TRBD1 is a possible D gene (5 bases). The CDR3 here is CSARDVGGTTNEKLFF. The CDR3, as DNA: TGCAGTGCTAGAGATGTCGGGGGGACTACTAATGAAAAACTGTTTTTT.